Described below is a single TCR beta chain sequence and its context. What this receptor recognizes is not known. The input lacks base qualities; no much larger clone sits a single base away. The entry originates in a study of T cell responses to AZD1222 COVID-19 vaccine (dated by TCRdb to the early 2020s). Study-wide context: A total of just over 230 trial participants underwent TCR sequencing, of whom 207 received two doses of AZD1222 and around 26 received two doses of the MenACWY control vaccine. Enrollment into the trials was organized by age into subgroups of 18-55, 56-69 and 70-plus years, and those subgroups contained roughly 150, 30 and 60 TCR-sequenced participants, respectively.

The paper's findings and limits, for the study overall: Participants were mostly white British and included more females than males, and it was suggested by the authors that clonal diversity may have been underestimated. Because no samples from the day 14 peak response were available, repertoires could be characterized only after the peak T cell response. CD4 TCRs associated with the vaccine covered the entire spike protein, and the dominant responses were in regions 160-218 and 743-854. Only a handful of AZD1222 recipients were SARS-CoV-2 seropositive at baseline, limiting conclusions about previously exposed vaccinees. Nearly half of unique spike-specific TCRs reportedly recognized epitopes outside regions mutated in the B.1.351 and B.1.1.7 variants. After two AZD1222 doses, spike-specific TCR breadth and depth were significantly higher than at day 0 and than in MenACWY recipients. The 56-69-year group was small, and its depth increase did not reach significance, likely because of low power.

In light of the paper, this sample's time point label describes: about 28 days (+/-7) after the second vaccine dose. AZD1222 recipients given second doses at about 4 weeks or at about 12 weeks were pooled, since spike-specific TCR depth and breadth were not found to differ between the two schedules. Vaccinee samples were obtained from the UK trials COV001 and COV002, which included a single-blind randomized controlled phase 2/3 trial of AZD1222 (ChAdOx1 nCoV-19) in healthy adults. For TCRbeta chain sequencing, PBMC samples from trial participants were taken at day 0 and at day 28 after the second dose. The CDR3 regions of human TCRbeta chains were subjected to immunosequencing. As for how the authors treated the data: TCRs in the repertoires were compared against a reference library of SARS-CoV-2-specific TCRs that had been generated with the MIRA antigen-specificity platform. Breadth meant the fraction of unique TCRs that were SARS-CoV-2-associated, whereas depth meant the fraction of total T cells that were SARS-CoV-2-associated. Using the MIRA data, each spike-specific TCR was mapped to the spike region that the TCR reacts to and placed in a CD4 or CD8 class. Log10-transformed breadth and depth values were compared by one-way ANOVA with Sidak's multiple comparisons tests. In TCRdb, the immuneACCESS table is reduced to in-frame sequences with V and J assigned. These tables do not hold every clone; where another copy was compared, an unresolved V gene accounts for under half, and the others remain unexplained. V, J and clone size reflect that table, while D and trimming were determined from the DNA. The sample data list roughly 130,000 clones, and around nine tenths of these were observed just once. 4% of the sample comes from the top ten.

V and J are trimmed by 4 bases and 7 bases, and the gene matches miss 5 bases of the junction. From the cysteine through the phenylalanine, the CDR3 covers 13 amino acids. Of all the DNA, just the CDR3 is kept, 39 bases in frame from base 1. The germline V gene (reference sequence) gives CDR1 as SEHNR and CDR2 as FQNEAQ. This receptor chain uses TRBV7-9 and TRBJ1-2; 8 nucleotides in the junction match TRBD1. The sequence came from an adult who received the AZD1222 COVID-19 vaccine. Here the sequenced sample was peripheral blood, taken 28 days after the second AZD1222 dose. The bases are TGTGCCAGCAGCTCTCAGGGGGCGAGTGGCTACACCTTC. Its protein product is CASSSQGASGYTF.